Sequencing of this T cell receptor beta chain was carried out in a study of CD8 T cells in Susac syndrome. Study-level background: There were six sequenced Susac syndrome patients with active disease and under 10 in remission.

Germline assignment: CDR1 DFQATT and CDR2 SNEGSKA (reference sequence). J was trimmed by 7 bases and V by 6 bases; bases with no gene match: 4. The CDR3 has 14 residues. The authors reverse transcribed roughly 0.45 to 1 ug RNA with random hexamers. Across 54 Vbeta and 13 Jbeta, immunoSEQ multiplex PCR amplified TCR beta CDR3. MiXCR, applied by TCRdb to the immunoSEQ multiplex PCR reads, yields one record per CDR3 protein. The sample lists approximately 190,000 distinct CDR3 sequences, around 93% seen once, with 0.16% in the top ten. CD8+ and CD4+ T cells from blood underwent TCR beta sequencing, which was carried out in a high-throughput format.

The chain employs TRBV20-1 and TRBJ2-1; 15 bases map to TRBD2. The receptor comes from a human donor with Susac syndrome. The sequenced sample was CD8+ T cells from PBMCs. The CDR3 DNA reads TGCAGTGCAATGGGACTAGCGGGAGGTAATGAGCAGTTCTTC. Its translation: CSAMGLAGGNEQFF.